This TCR beta chain is from a study of blood T cells in healthy people across ages. Points from the study as a whole: Versus aged donors, long-lived donors had higher diversity and more naive CD4+ cells.

The V end was cut by 5 bases, the J end by 1 base, with 12 bases between. The CDR3 totals 14 residues. CDR1 and CDR2 from the germline V gene are SGHKS and YYEKEE (reference sequence). PCR was performed a second time for about 7 to 11 cycles using a sample-barcoded 5' primer and a J-beta primer mix. TCRdb redid the calling of the 5' RACE reads with MiXCR, one entry per CDR3 protein. The table lists 500,000 to 700,000 distinct CDR3 sequences, about 30% of them singletons. This clonotype was observed at least ten times. Its antigen is not known. This clonotype was sampled from a woman aged 80 or over in good health. The chain joins TRBV5-5 to TRBJ2-5; D is ambiguous. Material: blood. The CDR3: CASRRLQTQETQYF. For the CDR3, the DNA is TGTGCCAGCAGGAGACTTCAAACCCAAGAGACCCAGTACTTC.